This T cell receptor (beta chain) derives from a study of T-cell reconstitution after alpha-beta-depleted transplantation in children. Preparing the TCRbeta library involved the use of unique molecular identifiers. TCRdb reprocessed the PCR reads with MiXCR, giving one entry per CDR3 protein. The table records roughly 220,000 distinct CDR3 sequences, about 9.6% of them present only once. The V end was cut by 8 bases, the J end by 3 bases, with 15 bases between. The germline CDR1 and CDR2 sequences are SEHNR and FQNEAQ (reference sequence). The CDR3 totals 14 residues. This clonotype was found a few times.

The rearrangement joins TRBV7-9 to TRBJ2-3, with TRBD2 as a possible D gene (6 bases). Source: PBMCs from the stem cell graft donor, taken from the stem cell graft. This TCR came from a human donor who donated a stem cell graft to a child with SCID. The CDR3 sequence is CASWGTGGTDTQYF. In DNA, the CDR3 is TGTGCCAGCTGGGGGACCGGGGGAACAGATACGCAGTATTTT.